Listed below are T cell receptor beta chains from one sample, sequenced in a study of blood T cell repertoires in COVID-19. TCRdb's copy holds only in-frame clones and misses some; the assay was immunoSEQ multiplex PCR. The sample lists about 340,000 clones, 88% occurring once. The sample taken for sequencing was peripheral blood. The receptors derive from a woman aged 70-85 years with COVID-19, enrolled during active disease. Each CDR3 is given with its conserved first and last residue. A D gene is named only where the DNA matches it firmly. Only part of the rows carry a size: once, few, many, or a class if the clone is expanded.

j_call: TRBJ2-7
v_call: TRBV9
clone_size: once
d_call: .
cdr3_aa: CASSGTGSYEQYF
cdr3_nt: TGTGCCAGCAGCGGCACAGGGTCCTACGAGCAGTACTTC

j_call: TRBJ2-1
v_call: TRBV6-5
clone_size: .
d_call: .
cdr3_aa: CASSYPEGGSNEQFF
cdr3_nt: TGTGCCAGCAGTTACCCCGAGGGGGGGTCAAATGAGCAGTTCTTC

j_call: TRBJ2-3
v_call: TRBV3-1/TRBV3-2
clone_size: .
d_call: .
cdr3_aa: CASSQPGALGTDTQYF
cdr3_nt: TGTGCCAGCAGCCAGCCTGGGGCTCTAGGGACAGATACGCAGTATTTT

j_call: TRBJ2-7
v_call: TRBV4-3
clone_size: .
d_call: TRBD2
cdr3_aa: CASSLRTSGFYEQYF
cdr3_nt: TGCGCCAGCAGCCTTAGGACTAGCGGGTTCTACGAGCAGTACTTC

j_call: TRBJ1-2
v_call: TRBV10-3
clone_size: .
d_call: .
cdr3_aa: CAIGPGILYGYTF
cdr3_nt: TGTGCCATCGGCCCAGGGATCCTCTATGGCTACACCTTC

j_call: TRBJ2-1
v_call: TRBV2
clone_size: .
d_call: TRBD2
cdr3_aa: CASSGGGLAKRNEQFF
cdr3_nt: TGTGCCAGCAGCGGGGGGGGACTAGCCAAGAGGAATGAGCAGTTCTTC

j_call: TRBJ2-3
v_call: TRBV12-3/TRBV12-4
clone_size: .
d_call: .
cdr3_aa: CASRDRDTQYF
cdr3_nt: TGTGCCAGCAGGGACAGAGATACGCAGTATTTT

j_call: TRBJ1-1
v_call: TRBV7-2
clone_size: few
d_call: .
cdr3_aa: CASTWASNTEAFF
cdr3_nt: TGTGCCAGCACCTGGGCTTCGAACACTGAAGCTTTCTTT

j_call: TRBJ2-3
v_call: TRBV24-1
clone_size: .
d_call: .
cdr3_aa: CATSDIAGTSTDTQYF
cdr3_nt: TGTGCCACCAGTGATATCGCCGGGACTAGCACAGATACGCAGTATTTT

j_call: TRBJ2-3
v_call: TRBV5-8
clone_size: .
d_call: .
cdr3_aa: CASSRSLGAAISTDTQYF
cdr3_nt: TGTGCCAGCAGCCGGAGTCTGGGGGCGGCGATTAGCACAGATACGCAGTATTTT

j_call: TRBJ1-1
v_call: TRBV6-2/TRBV6-3
clone_size: .
d_call: .
cdr3_aa: CASSLNGDPLNTEAFF
cdr3_nt: TGTGCCAGCAGTTTAAATGGAGACCCCCTGAACACTGAAGCTTTCTTT

j_call: TRBJ1-2
v_call: TRBV25-1
clone_size: .
d_call: TRBD1
cdr3_aa: CASSAGTEGGYTF
cdr3_nt: TGTGCCAGCAGTGCCGGGACAGAGGGGGGCTACACCTTC

j_call: TRBJ2-1
v_call: TRBV6-5
clone_size: .
d_call: .
cdr3_aa: CASNRTPVNEQFF
cdr3_nt: TGTGCCAGCAACCGGACACCCGTTAATGAGCAGTTCTTC

j_call: TRBJ2-1
v_call: TRBV6-5
clone_size: .
d_call: TRBD1
cdr3_aa: CASRIRDSYNEQFF
cdr3_nt: TGTGCCAGCAGGATACGGGACAGTTACAATGAGCAGTTCTTC

j_call: TRBJ2-3
v_call: TRBV24-1
clone_size: .
d_call: TRBD1
cdr3_aa: CATSPPGTGSDTQYF
cdr3_nt: TGTGCCACCAGTCCGCCCGGGACAGGGTCAGATACGCAGTATTTT

j_call: TRBJ1-2
v_call: TRBV12-3/TRBV12-4
clone_size: .
d_call: .
cdr3_aa: CASSLRGYTF
cdr3_nt: TGTGCCAGCAGTTTACGTGGCTACACCTTC

j_call: TRBJ2-7
v_call: TRBV27
clone_size: .
d_call: TRBD2
cdr3_aa: CASSPRGGGGVYEQYF
cdr3_nt: TGTGCCAGCAGTCCACGGGGGGGCGGGGGCGTGTACGAGCAGTACTTC

j_call: TRBJ2-3
v_call: TRBV5-6
clone_size: .
d_call: TRBD2
cdr3_aa: CASSLRAGGGTDTQYF
cdr3_nt: TGTGCCAGCAGCTTGAGGGCGGGGGGTGGCACAGATACGCAGTATTTT

j_call: TRBJ2-2
v_call: TRBV7-9
clone_size: .
d_call: TRBD1
cdr3_aa: CASTTYKRGLGANTGELFF
cdr3_nt: TGTGCCAGTACCACGTATAAGAGGGGGCTGGGCGCGAACACCGGGGAGCTGTTTTTT

j_call: TRBJ1-2
v_call: TRBV7-2
clone_size: .
d_call: TRBD1
cdr3_aa: CASSPGQGNYGYTF
cdr3_nt: TGTGCCAGCAGCCCGGGACAGGGTAACTATGGCTACACCTTC

j_call: TRBJ2-7
v_call: TRBV24-1
clone_size: .
d_call: TRBD1
cdr3_aa: CATSDQGRGPGPYEQYF
cdr3_nt: TGTGCCACCAGTGACCAAGGAAGGGGGCCGGGGCCTTACGAGCAGTACTTC

j_call: TRBJ2-3
v_call: TRBV2
clone_size: .
d_call: TRBD2
cdr3_aa: CATLLLAVTDTQYF
cdr3_nt: TGTGCCACCCTATTACTAGCGGTCACAGATACGCAGTATTTT

j_call: TRBJ2-5
v_call: TRBV29-1
clone_size: .
d_call: TRBD2
cdr3_aa: CSGSGGEETQYF
cdr3_nt: TGCAGCGGTAGCGGGGGGGAGGAGACCCAGTACTTC

j_call: TRBJ2-7
v_call: TRBV30
clone_size: .
d_call: .
cdr3_aa: CAWSVVQGGLSEQYF
cdr3_nt: TGTGCCTGGAGTGTAGTCCAGGGGGGACTCAGCGAGCAGTACTTC

j_call: TRBJ1-5
v_call: TRBV6-2/TRBV6-3
clone_size: .
d_call: TRBD1
cdr3_aa: CASSPPGQRDQPQHF
cdr3_nt: TGTGCCAGCAGTCCCCCGGGACAGCGAGATCAGCCCCAGCATTTT

j_call: TRBJ1-5
v_call: TRBV28
clone_size: few
d_call: .
cdr3_aa: CASSSGKGGYSNQPQHF
cdr3_nt: TGTGCCAGCAGTTCGGGGAAAGGGGGTTATAGCAATCAGCCCCAGCATTTT

j_call: TRBJ2-3
v_call: TRBV28
clone_size: .
d_call: TRBD1
cdr3_aa: CASSPRDRVPTQYF
cdr3_nt: TGTGCCAGCAGTCCCAGGGACAGGGTGCCTACGCAGTATTTT

j_call: TRBJ1-3
v_call: TRBV18
clone_size: .
d_call: TRBD1
cdr3_aa: CASSPGTGAESTIYF
cdr3_nt: TGTGCCAGCTCCCCCGGGACAGGGGCCGAGAGCACCATATATTTT

j_call: TRBJ1-2
v_call: TRBV6-2/TRBV6-3
clone_size: .
d_call: TRBD1
cdr3_aa: CASSIPGQGRYGYTF
cdr3_nt: TGTGCCAGCAGCATTCCGGGACAGGGCCGGTATGGCTACACCTTC

j_call: TRBJ1-6
v_call: TRBV5-4
clone_size: few
d_call: .
cdr3_aa: CASSQGQGSPLHF
cdr3_nt: TGTGCCAGCAGCCAGGGCCAGGGTTCACCCCTCCACTTT

j_call: TRBJ1-1
v_call: TRBV11-2
clone_size: .
d_call: .
cdr3_aa: CASSFWGVVAEAFF
cdr3_nt: TGTGCCAGCAGCTTCTGGGGGGTAGTCGCTGAAGCTTTCTTT

j_call: TRBJ1-2
v_call: TRBV7-2
clone_size: .
d_call: .
cdr3_aa: CASSSGDGYGYTF
cdr3_nt: TGTGCCAGCAGCTCGGGTGATGGGTATGGCTACACCTTC

j_call: TRBJ2-3
v_call: TRBV21-1
clone_size: once
d_call: .
cdr3_aa: CASSKATPSGGEKRTDTQYF
cdr3_nt: TGTGCCAGCAGCAAAGCAACTCCTAGCGGGGGGGAAAAACGCACAGATACGCAGTATTTT

j_call: TRBJ2-1
v_call: TRBV9
clone_size: .
d_call: .
cdr3_aa: CASSTFGGLASNEQFF
cdr3_nt: TGTGCCAGCAGCACCTTCGGAGGGCTAGCTTCGAATGAGCAGTTCTTC

j_call: TRBJ1-1
v_call: TRBV5-6
clone_size: .
d_call: .
cdr3_aa: CASSFALTGNTEAFF
cdr3_nt: TGTGCCAGCAGCTTTGCCCTGACAGGGAACACTGAAGCTTTCTTT

j_call: TRBJ2-6
v_call: TRBV9
clone_size: .
d_call: .
cdr3_aa: CASSVQGAGANVLTF
cdr3_nt: TGTGCCAGCAGCGTCCAGGGCGCCGGGGCCAACGTCCTGACTTTC

j_call: TRBJ2-1
v_call: TRBV6-5
clone_size: .
d_call: TRBD2
cdr3_aa: CASSRSGGEQFF
cdr3_nt: TGTGCCAGCAGTCGTAGCGGGGGAGAGCAGTTCTTC

j_call: TRBJ2-2
v_call: TRBV19
clone_size: .
d_call: .
cdr3_aa: CASSMGRGFTGELFF
cdr3_nt: TGTGCCAGTAGTATGGGCAGGGGATTTACCGGGGAGCTGTTTTTT

j_call: TRBJ2-2
v_call: TRBV6-5
clone_size: few
d_call: TRBD1
cdr3_aa: CASSWTGGTGELFF
cdr3_nt: TGTGCCAGCAGTTGGACAGGCGGCACCGGGGAGCTGTTTTTT

j_call: TRBJ1-2
v_call: TRBV4-3
clone_size: .
d_call: .
cdr3_aa: CASSQEFLSRVDGYTF
cdr3_nt: TGCGCCAGCAGCCAAGAATTTCTAAGCAGGGTGGATGGCTACACCTTC

j_call: TRBJ1-2
v_call: TRBV24-1
clone_size: few
d_call: .
cdr3_aa: CATSDLEGSYGYTF
cdr3_nt: TGTGCCACCAGTGATTTGGAAGGGAGCTATGGCTACACCTTC

j_call: TRBJ1-4
v_call: TRBV15
clone_size: .
d_call: TRBD1
cdr3_aa: CATSMGQGGGEKLFF
cdr3_nt: TGTGCCACCAGCATGGGACAGGGCGGTGGGGAAAAACTGTTTTTT

j_call: TRBJ1-2
v_call: TRBV6-5
clone_size: .
d_call: .
cdr3_aa: CASSSTGQESLYGYTF
cdr3_nt: TGTGCCAGCAGTTCCACTGGGCAGGAATCACTCTATGGCTACACCTTC

j_call: TRBJ2-1
v_call: TRBV5-1
clone_size: .
d_call: .
cdr3_aa: CASKFRDTYNEQFF
cdr3_nt: TGCGCCAGCAAATTCCGGGACACCTACAATGAGCAGTTCTTC

j_call: TRBJ2-1
v_call: TRBV30
clone_size: .
d_call: .
cdr3_aa: CAWRGPSAYNEQFF
cdr3_nt: TGTGCCTGGAGAGGGCCTAGCGCCTACAATGAGCAGTTCTTC

j_call: TRBJ2-5
v_call: TRBV19
clone_size: .
d_call: .
cdr3_aa: CASSISGVETQYF
cdr3_nt: TGTGCCAGTAGTATTTCGGGGGTGGAGACCCAGTACTTC

j_call: TRBJ1-1
v_call: TRBV11-3
clone_size: .
d_call: .
cdr3_aa: CASSLGGNTEAFF
cdr3_nt: TGTGCCAGCAGTCTCGGGGGGAACACTGAAGCTTTCTTT

j_call: TRBJ1-1
v_call: TRBV9
clone_size: .
d_call: .
cdr3_aa: CASSAGGPSEAFF
cdr3_nt: TGTGCCAGCAGCGCCGGGGGGCCGTCTGAAGCTTTCTTT

j_call: TRBJ1-4
v_call: TRBV27
clone_size: .
d_call: TRBD1
cdr3_aa: CASRGQGTNEKLFF
cdr3_nt: TGTGCCAGCAGGGGACAGGGAACTAATGAAAAACTGTTTTTT

j_call: TRBJ2-7
v_call: TRBV2
clone_size: .
d_call: .
cdr3_aa: CASSAGGTVSYEQYF
cdr3_nt: TGTGCCAGCAGTGCCGGCGGGACTGTCTCCTACGAGCAGTACTTC

j_call: TRBJ2-7
v_call: TRBV6-2/TRBV6-3
clone_size: .
d_call: .
cdr3_aa: CASSSRPGEEGRF
cdr3_nt: TGTGCCAGCAGTTCGCGGCCAGGGGAAGAAGGTCGCTTC

j_call: TRBJ2-1
v_call: TRBV3-1/TRBV3-2
clone_size: .
d_call: .
cdr3_aa: CASSQGPEQFF
cdr3_nt: TGTGCCAGCAGCCAAGGGCCGGAGCAGTTCTTC

j_call: TRBJ2-1
v_call: TRBV11-2
clone_size: .
d_call: .
cdr3_aa: CASSLSRGSYNEQFF
cdr3_nt: TGTGCCAGCAGCTTAAGCCGGGGCTCCTACAATGAGCAGTTCTTC

j_call: TRBJ1-1
v_call: TRBV6-5
clone_size: .
d_call: .
cdr3_aa: CASSYSRAGLTEAFF
cdr3_nt: TGTGCCAGCAGTTACTCACGTGCGGGGCTAACTGAAGCTTTCTTT

j_call: TRBJ2-7
v_call: TRBV6-2/TRBV6-3
clone_size: .
d_call: TRBD2
cdr3_aa: CASSFRLAHSSYEQYF
cdr3_nt: TGTGCCAGCAGTTTTCGACTAGCACATAGCTCCTACGAGCAGTACTTC

j_call: TRBJ1-5
v_call: TRBV2
clone_size: .
d_call: .
cdr3_aa: CASIPDSPGNQPQHF
cdr3_nt: TGTGCCAGCATCCCCGACAGCCCCGGCAATCAGCCCCAGCATTTT

j_call: TRBJ2-7
v_call: TRBV19
clone_size: .
d_call: TRBD1
cdr3_aa: CASSIIRQGGIYEQYF
cdr3_nt: TGTGCCAGTAGTATTATACGACAGGGGGGAATCTACGAGCAGTACTTC

j_call: TRBJ1-5
v_call: TRBV2
clone_size: few
d_call: .
cdr3_aa: CASSDGSQPQHF
cdr3_nt: TGTGCCAGCAGTGATGGGAGTCAGCCCCAGCATTTT